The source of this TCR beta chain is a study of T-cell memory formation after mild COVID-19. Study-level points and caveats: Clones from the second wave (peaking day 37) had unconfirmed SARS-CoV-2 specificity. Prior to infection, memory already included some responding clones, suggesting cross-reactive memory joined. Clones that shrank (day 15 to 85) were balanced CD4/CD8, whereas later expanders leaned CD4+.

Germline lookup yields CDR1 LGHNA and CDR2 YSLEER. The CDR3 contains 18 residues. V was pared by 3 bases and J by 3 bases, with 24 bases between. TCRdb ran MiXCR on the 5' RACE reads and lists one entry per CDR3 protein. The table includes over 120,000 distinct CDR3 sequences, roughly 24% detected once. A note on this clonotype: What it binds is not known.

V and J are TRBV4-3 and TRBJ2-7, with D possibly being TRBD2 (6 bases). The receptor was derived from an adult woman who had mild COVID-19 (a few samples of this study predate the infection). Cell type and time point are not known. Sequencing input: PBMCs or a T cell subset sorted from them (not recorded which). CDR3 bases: TGCGCCAGCAGCCAGGGAGGACCAGACCTGATGATGGGCTACGAGCAGTACTTC. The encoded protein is CASSQGGPDLMMGYEQYF.